The 11 T cell receptor beta chains below come from one sample, sequenced in a study of cytomegalovirus exposure and HLA in healthy donors. It was with 60 Vbeta and 13 Jbeta primers that the PCR ran. Data came from immunoSEQ multiplex PCR; TCRdb stores just in-frame clones and leaves some out. Of 200,000 or so clones detected, about 85% appear once; the ten largest clones hold approximately 0.4%. The sample was PBMCs. The receptor source for this set is a male donor in good health and CMV-seropositive.

The chain links TRBV9 to TRBJ2-1; 10 bases are a match to TRBD1. J lost 8 bases, V lost 4 bases, and 15 bases had no gene match. Germline CDR1 SGDLS, CDR2 YYNGEE. The CDR3 totals 17 residues. CDR3 sequence: CASSPGKTTGGLDEQFF. For the CDR3, the DNA is TGTGCCAGCAGCCCTGGAAAGACGACAGGGGGCTTGGATGAGCAGTTCTTC.

The CDR3 DNA sequence: TGTGCCAGCAGTTACGGACATAATCAGCCCCAGCATTTT. Translation gives CASSYGHNQPQHF. The V gene is TRBV6-5, the J gene TRBJ1-5, with a possible D match to TRBD1 (5 bases). The germline CDR1 and CDR2 sequences are MNHEY and SVGAGI. The length of the CDR3 is 13 residues. V lost 2 bases, J lost 4 bases, and 6 bases lay in between.

The J gene is TRBJ2-2, the V gene TRBV19; D is uncertain. Trimming took off 4 bases at V and 3 bases at J, with 9 bases between the two ends. This CDR3 spans 14 amino acids. Germline V gene lookup returns CDR1 LNHDA and CDR2 SQIVND (reference sequence). CDR3 loop: CASSSLGDTGELFF. In DNA form, the CDR3 reads TGTGCCAGTAGTAGTCTCGGTGACACCGGGGAGCTGTTTTTT.

This clone was counted a few times. J is TRBJ1-5 and V is TRBV5-6; 9 bases are shared with TRBD1. The germline gives CDR1 SGHDT, CDR2 YYEEEE. J gave up 6 bases and V 0 bases, and 7 bases lay outside the gene matches. The CDR3 runs 16 residues. The CDR3 loop is CASSLAGGQGPQPQHF. As DNA, the CDR3 is TGTGCCAGCAGCTTGGCCGGGGGACAGGGACCTCAGCCCCAGCATTTT.

This clone was detected only a few times. This CDR3 is CASRLLETQYF. The CDR3 bases are TGCGCCAGCAGACTACTAGAGACCCAGTACTTC. The chain has TRBV5-1 and TRBJ2-5; no reliable D call. This CDR3 spans 11 amino acids. Trimming removed 5 bases at V and 4 bases at J, with 6 bases between. In germline, CDR1 is SGHRS, CDR2 YFSETQ.

This clone appeared a few times. The rearrangement links TRBV7-2 to TRBJ2-7; 10 bases agree with TRBD1. V lost 1 base to trimming and J lost 3 bases; unmatched junction nucleotides: 9. This CDR3 has 17 amino acids. The germline gives CDR1 SGHTA, CDR2 FQGNSA. CDR3 amino acids: CASSLVFETGGFYEQYF. The CDR3 DNA reads TGTGCCAGCAGCTTAGTATTCGAGACAGGGGGCTTCTACGAGCAGTACTTC.

The chain uses TRBV7-2 and TRBJ2-7; maybe TRBD1 (5 bases). V shed 3 bases and J shed 4 bases, with 10 bases lying between them. The CDR3 contains 13 residues. Germline V gives CDR1 SGHTA, CDR2 FQGNSA. The CDR3 nucleotides are TGTGCCAGCAGCTTTGTCAGGGCTTACGAGCAGTACTTC. Its protein is CASSFVRAYEQYF.

This chain uses TRBV6-5 with TRBJ2-5, with TRBD2 as a possible D gene (6 bases). The CDR3 has 13 amino acids. Germline-derived CDR1 and CDR2 are MNHEY and SVGAGI. The V end lost 6 bases, the J end lost 5 bases, and 13 bases lay between the germline ends. The DNA of the CDR3 is TGTGCCAGCAGCCGAATTAGCGGCGAGACCCAGTACTTC. Its protein product is CASSRISGETQYF.

The chain carries TRBV2 and TRBJ2-7; 7 nucleotides agree with TRBD1. This CDR3 has 12 amino acids. Germline assignment: CDR1 SNHLY and CDR2 FYNNEI. V gave up 6 bases and J gave up 3 bases; unmatched junction bases: 2. CDR3 bases: TGTGCCAGCAGGGGACAGAGCTACGAGCAGTACTTC. This sequence encodes CASRGQSYEQYF.

The chain links TRBV21-1 to TRBJ1-3; TRBD1, as called in the table, went unchecked against the DNA. TRBV21-1 is labeled a pseudogene. The CDR3 is made up of 18 amino acids. CDR3 in amino acids: CASTQTLGQAFSGNTIYF. CDR3 coding DNA: TGTGCCAGCACCCAAACATTGGGACAGGCCTTCTCTGGAAACACCATATATTTT.

The CDR3 DNA reads TGTGCCAGCAGCGAGAGACAGGGGGGCCCCTACGAGCAGTACTTC. Encoded protein: CASSERQGGPYEQYF. The chain joins TRBV7-2 to TRBJ2-7; 9 bases map to TRBD1. The V segment lost 5 bases and the J segment 2 bases; nucleotides outside the gene matches: 7. The CDR3 totals 15 residues. Germline CDR1 reads SGHTA; CDR2 reads FQGNSA.